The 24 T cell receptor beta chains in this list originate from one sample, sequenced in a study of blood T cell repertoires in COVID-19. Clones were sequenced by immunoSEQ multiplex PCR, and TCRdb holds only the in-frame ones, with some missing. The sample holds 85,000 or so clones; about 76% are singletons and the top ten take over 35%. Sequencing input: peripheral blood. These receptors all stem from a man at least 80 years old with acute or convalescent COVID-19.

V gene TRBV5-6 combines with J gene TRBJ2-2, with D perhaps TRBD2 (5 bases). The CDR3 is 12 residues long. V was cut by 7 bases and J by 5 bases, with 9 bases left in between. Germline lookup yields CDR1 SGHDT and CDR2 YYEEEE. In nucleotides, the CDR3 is TGTGCCAGCGGGAGTCCGACCGGGGAGCTGTTTTTT. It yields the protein CASGSPTGELFF.

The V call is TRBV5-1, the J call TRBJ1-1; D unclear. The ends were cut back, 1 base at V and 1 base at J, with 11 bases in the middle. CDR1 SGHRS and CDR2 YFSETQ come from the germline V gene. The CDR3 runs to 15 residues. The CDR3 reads CASSLSANSNTEAFF. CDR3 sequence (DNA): TGCGCCAGCAGCTTGTCCGCGAATTCGAACACTGAAGCTTTCTTT.

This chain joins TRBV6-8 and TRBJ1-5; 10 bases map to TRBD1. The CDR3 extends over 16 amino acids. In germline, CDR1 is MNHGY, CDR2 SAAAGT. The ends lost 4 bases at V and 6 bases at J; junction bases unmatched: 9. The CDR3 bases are TGTGCCAGCAGTTTTGGGGGACAGGGGTCCGGTCAGCCCCAGCATTTT. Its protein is CASSFGGQGSGQPQHF.

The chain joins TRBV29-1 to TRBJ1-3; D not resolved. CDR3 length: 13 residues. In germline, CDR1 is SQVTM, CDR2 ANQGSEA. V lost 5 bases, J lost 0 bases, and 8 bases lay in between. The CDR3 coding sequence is TGCAGCGTTTCCCTCGTCTCTGGAAACACCATATATTTT. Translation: CSVSLVSGNTIYF.

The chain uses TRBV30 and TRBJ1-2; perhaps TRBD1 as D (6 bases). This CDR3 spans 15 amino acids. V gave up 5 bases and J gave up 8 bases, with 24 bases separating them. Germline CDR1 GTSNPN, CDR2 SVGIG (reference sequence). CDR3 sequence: CAWGRESSGARGYTF. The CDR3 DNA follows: TGTGCCTGGGGACGTGAATCTTCAGGGGCGCGCGGCTACACCTTC.

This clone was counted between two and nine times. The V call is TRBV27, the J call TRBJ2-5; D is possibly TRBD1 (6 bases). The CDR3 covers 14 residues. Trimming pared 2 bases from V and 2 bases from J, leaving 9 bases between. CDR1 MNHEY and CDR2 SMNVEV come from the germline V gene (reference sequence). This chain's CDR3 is CASSLGGAQETQYF. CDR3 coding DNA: TGTGCCAGCAGTTTAGGGGGCGCACAAGAGACCCAGTACTTC.

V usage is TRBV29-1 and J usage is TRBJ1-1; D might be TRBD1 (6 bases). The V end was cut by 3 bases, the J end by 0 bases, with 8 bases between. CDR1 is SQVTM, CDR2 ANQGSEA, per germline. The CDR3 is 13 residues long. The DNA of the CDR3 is TGCAGCGTTGAGGACAGAATGAACACTGAAGCTTTCTTT. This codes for CSVEDRMNTEAFF.

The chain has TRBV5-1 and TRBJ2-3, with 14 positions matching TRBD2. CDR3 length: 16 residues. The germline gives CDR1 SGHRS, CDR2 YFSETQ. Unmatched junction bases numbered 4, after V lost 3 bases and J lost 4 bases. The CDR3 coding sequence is TGCGCCAGCAGCTACGGGACTAGCGGGAGTGCAGATACGCAGTATTTT. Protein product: CASSYGTSGSADTQYF.

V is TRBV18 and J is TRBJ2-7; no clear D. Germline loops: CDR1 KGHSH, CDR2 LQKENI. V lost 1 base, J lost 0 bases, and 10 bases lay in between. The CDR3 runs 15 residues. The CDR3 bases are TGTGCCAGCTCACCACGACAAACCTACTCCTACGAGCAGTACTTC. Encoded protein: CASSPRQTYSYEQYF.

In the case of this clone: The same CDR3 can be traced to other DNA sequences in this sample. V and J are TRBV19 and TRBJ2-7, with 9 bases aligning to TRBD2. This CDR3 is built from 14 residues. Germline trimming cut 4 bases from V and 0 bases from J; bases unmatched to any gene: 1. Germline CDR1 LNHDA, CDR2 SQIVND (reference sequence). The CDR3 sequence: CASSKAGGSYEQYF. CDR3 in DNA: TGTGCCAGTAGTAAAGCGGGAGGCTCCTACGAGCAGTACTTC.

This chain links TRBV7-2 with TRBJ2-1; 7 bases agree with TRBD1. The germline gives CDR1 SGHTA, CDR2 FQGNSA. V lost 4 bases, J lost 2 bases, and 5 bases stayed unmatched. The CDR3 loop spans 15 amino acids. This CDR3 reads CASSYEGATYNEQFF. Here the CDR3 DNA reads TGTGCCAGCAGCTATGAGGGGGCGACCTACAATGAGCAGTTCTTC.

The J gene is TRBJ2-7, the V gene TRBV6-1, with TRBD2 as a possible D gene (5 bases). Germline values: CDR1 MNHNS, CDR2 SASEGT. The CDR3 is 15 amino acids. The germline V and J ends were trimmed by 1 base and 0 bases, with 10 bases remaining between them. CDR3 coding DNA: TGTGCCAGCAGTGAAGGGAGGTCCCCCTCCTACGAGCAGTACTTC. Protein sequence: CASSEGRSPSYEQYF.

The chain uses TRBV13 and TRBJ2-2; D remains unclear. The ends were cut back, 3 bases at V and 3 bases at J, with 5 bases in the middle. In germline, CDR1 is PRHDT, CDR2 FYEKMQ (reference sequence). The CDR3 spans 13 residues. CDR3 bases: TGTGCCAGCAGCTTGAGTGACACCGGGGAGCTGTTTTTT. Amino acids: CASSLSDTGELFF. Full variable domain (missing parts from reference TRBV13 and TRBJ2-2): AAGVIQSPRHLIKEKRETATLKCYPIPRHDTVYWYQQGPGQDPQFLISFYEKMQSDKGSIPDRFSAQQFSDYHSELNMSSLELGDSALYFCASSLSDTGELFFGEGSRLTVL.

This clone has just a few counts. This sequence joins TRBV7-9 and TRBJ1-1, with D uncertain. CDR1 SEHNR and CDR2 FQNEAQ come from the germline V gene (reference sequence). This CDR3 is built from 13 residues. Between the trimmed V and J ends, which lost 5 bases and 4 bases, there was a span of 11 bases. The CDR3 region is CASSRSGGTEAFF. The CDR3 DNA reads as TGTGCCAGCAGCAGAAGTGGAGGCACTGAAGCTTTCTTT.

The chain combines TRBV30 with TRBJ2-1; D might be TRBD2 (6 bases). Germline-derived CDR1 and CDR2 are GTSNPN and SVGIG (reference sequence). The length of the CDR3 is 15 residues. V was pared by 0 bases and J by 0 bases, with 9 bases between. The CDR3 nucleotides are TGTGCCTGGAGTGTAGACGGGAGCTCCTACAATGAGCAGTTCTTC. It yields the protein CAWSVDGSSYNEQFF.

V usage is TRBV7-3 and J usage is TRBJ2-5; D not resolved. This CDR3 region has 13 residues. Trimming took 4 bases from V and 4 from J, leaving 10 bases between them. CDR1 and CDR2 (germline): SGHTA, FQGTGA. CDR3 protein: CASSSTTGETQYF. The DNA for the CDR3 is TGTGCCAGCAGCTCAACAACGGGAGAGACCCAGTACTTC. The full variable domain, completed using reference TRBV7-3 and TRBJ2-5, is GAGVSQTPSNKVTEKGKYVELRCDPISGHTALYWYRQSLGQGPEFLIYFQGTGAADDSGLPNDRFFAVRPEGSVSTLKIQRTERGDSAVYLCASSSTTGETQYFGPGTRLLVL.

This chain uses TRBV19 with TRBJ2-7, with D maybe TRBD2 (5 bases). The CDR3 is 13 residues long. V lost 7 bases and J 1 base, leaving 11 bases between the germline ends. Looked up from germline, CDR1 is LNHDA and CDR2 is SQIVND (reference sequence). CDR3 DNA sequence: TGTGCCAGTACCAAGCGAGGGTCCTACGAGCAGTACTTC. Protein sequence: CASTKRGSYEQYF.

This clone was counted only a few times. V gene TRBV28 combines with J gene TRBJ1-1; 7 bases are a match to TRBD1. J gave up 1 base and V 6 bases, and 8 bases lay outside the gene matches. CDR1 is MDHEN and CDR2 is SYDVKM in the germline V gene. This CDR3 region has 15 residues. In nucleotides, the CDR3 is TGTGCCAGCAGACCTTCGACAGGGCGGAACACTGAAGCTTTCTTT. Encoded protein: CASRPSTGRNTEAFF. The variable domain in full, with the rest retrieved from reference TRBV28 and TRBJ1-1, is DVKVTQSSRYLVKRTGEKVFLECVQDMDHENMFWYRQDPGLGLRLIYFSYDVKMKEKGDIPEGYSVSREKKERFSLILESASTNQTSMYLCASRPSTGRNTEAFFGQGTRLTVV.

Here the CDR3 reads CASSLRGGSTDTQYF. In DNA form, the CDR3 reads TGTGCCAGCAGCTTACGCGGCGGGAGCACAGATACGCAGTATTTT. V is TRBV7-3 and J is TRBJ2-3; maybe TRBD2 (5 bases). CDR3 length: 15 amino acids. The V gene's germline CDR1 is SGHTA and CDR2 FQGTGA. Trimming removed 2 bases from V and 0 bases from J, with 9 bases in between.

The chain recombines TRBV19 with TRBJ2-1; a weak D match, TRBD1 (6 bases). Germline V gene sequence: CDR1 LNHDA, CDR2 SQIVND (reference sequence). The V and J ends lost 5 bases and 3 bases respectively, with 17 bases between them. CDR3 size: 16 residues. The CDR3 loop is CASSYHRARVYNEQFF. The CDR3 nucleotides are TGTGCCAGTAGTTACCACAGGGCAAGAGTCTACAATGAGCAGTTCTTC. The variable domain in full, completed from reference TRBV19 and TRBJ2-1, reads DGGITQSPKYLFRKEGQNVTLSCEQNLNHDAMYWYRQDPGQGLRLIYYSQIVNDFQKGDIAEGYSVSREKKESFPLTVTSAQKNPTAFYLCASSYHRARVYNEQFFGPGTRLTVL.

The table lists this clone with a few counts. The CDR3 nucleotides read TGTGCCAACCTTGGACAGGGGGGTACAGATACGCAGTATTTT. It encodes CANLGQGGTDTQYF. The V and J genes are TRBV21-1 and TRBJ2-3; the listed D gene, TRBD1, was not tested against the DNA. TRBV21-1 is a listed pseudogene. The CDR3 sequence is 14 residues long.

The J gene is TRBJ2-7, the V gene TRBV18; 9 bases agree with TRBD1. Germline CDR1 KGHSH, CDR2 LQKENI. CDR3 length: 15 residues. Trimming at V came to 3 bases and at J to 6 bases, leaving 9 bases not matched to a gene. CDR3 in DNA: TGTGCCAGCTCACCCGTGACAGGGGGTCCACTCGAGCAGTACTTC. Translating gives CASSPVTGGPLEQYF.

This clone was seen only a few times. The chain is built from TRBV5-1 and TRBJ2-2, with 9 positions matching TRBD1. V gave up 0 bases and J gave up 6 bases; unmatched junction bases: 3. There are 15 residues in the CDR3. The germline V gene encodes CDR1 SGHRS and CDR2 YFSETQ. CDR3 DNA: TGCGCCAGCAGCTTGGGGGGACAGGGCCCCGGGGAGCTGTTTTTT. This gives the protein CASSLGGQGPGELFF.

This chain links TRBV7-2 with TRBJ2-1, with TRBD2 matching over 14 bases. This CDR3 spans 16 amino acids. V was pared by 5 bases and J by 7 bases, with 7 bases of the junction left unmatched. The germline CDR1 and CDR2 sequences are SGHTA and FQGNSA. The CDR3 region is CASSPPGLAGDNEQFF. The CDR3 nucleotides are TGTGCCAGCAGCCCCCCGGGACTAGCGGGAGATAATGAGCAGTTCTTC.